Below are 11 T cell receptor beta chains sequenced from a single sample in a study of T cell repertoires in cytomegalovirus infection. TCRdb re-analysed the reads in MiXCR, keeping a single row per CDR3 protein. The sample has 900,000 to 950,000 distinct CDR3 sequences; roughly 30% are singletons. What these receptors recognize is not known. This specimen consisted of cultured CD8+ T cells from PBMCs, obtained from culture after CMV antigen stimulation. The receptors derive from a human donor in good health (CMV status not recorded). Some clones in this sample may be carry-over from other donors' samples.

This clonotype was found many times. The V and J genes are TRBV7-2 and TRBJ1-5, with 9 positions matching TRBD1. Germline CDR1 reads SGHTA; CDR2 reads FQGNSA. V dropped 4 bases and J dropped 3; count of bases not matched to a gene: 7. This CDR3 contains 16 residues. The chain's CDR3 is CASSSTTGGVNQPQHF. The CDR3 nucleotides read TGTGCCAGCAGCTCTACGACAGGGGGAGTCAATCAGCCCCAGCATTTT.

This clonotype has more than one count but fewer than ten. This chain connects TRBV28 to TRBJ2-3; 8 nucleotides agree with TRBD1. Looked up from germline, CDR1 is MDHEN and CDR2 is SYDVKM. The CDR3 spans 15 residues. V was pared by 3 bases and J by 2 bases, with 4 bases of the junction left unmatched. The CDR3 region has the DNA TGTGCCAGCAGTTTGGACAGGGACACCACAGATACGCAGTATTTT. Protein sequence: CASSLDRDTTDTQYF.

The CDR3 DNA reads TGTGCCACCGGGACAGGGCCCGGAGGCACCGGGGAGCTGTTTTTT. It encodes CATGTGPGGTGELFF. V usage is TRBV27 and J usage is TRBJ2-2; 9 bases agree with TRBD1. The CDR3 extends over 15 amino acids. Germline trimming cut 10 bases from V and 4 bases from J; bases unmatched to any gene: 10. Germline CDR1 and CDR2: MNHEY and SMNVEV (reference sequence).

This clonotype was observed a handful of times. The V gene is TRBV12-3 or TRBV12-4, the J gene TRBJ1-4; D is perhaps TRBD1 (6 bases). V lost 4 bases and J lost 0, with 18 bases in between. The CDR3 spans 18 residues. DNA for the CDR3: TGTGCCAGCAGTTCCTCCAGGGGCGCTTTAGCAACTAATGAAAAACTGTTTTTT. Translation: CASSSSRGALATNEKLFF.

This rearrangement joins TRBV7-9 to TRBJ1-1; D remains ambiguous. This CDR3 is built from 15 residues. The germline V gene encodes CDR1 SEHNR and CDR2 FQNEAQ (reference sequence). Trimming pared 1 base from V and 1 base from J, leaving 10 bases between. CDR3 sequence (DNA): TGTGCCAGCAGCTTAGATGAGACACCGAACACTGAAGCTTTCTTT. Protein: CASSLDETPNTEAFF. Using reference TRBV7-9 and TRBJ1-1 for the parts outside the CDR3, the full variable domain is DTGVSQNPRHKITKRGQNVTFRCDPISEHNRLYWYRQTLGQGPEFLTYFQNEAQLEKSRLLSDRFSAERPKGSFSTLEIQRTEQGDSAMYLCASSLDETPNTEAFFGQGTRLTVV.

Remarks on this clonotype: The junction differs from germline at one of its ends, possibly a read error. The chain employs TRBV7-6 and TRBJ1-5; no clear D. CDR3 length: 13 amino acids. CDR1 SGHVS and CDR2 FNYEAQ come from the germline V gene. The CDR3, as DNA: TGTGTCAGCAGCTCTCTGATCGGCCAGCCCCAGCATTTT. Its translation: CVSSSLIGQPQHF. Drawing the rest from reference TRBV7-6 and TRBJ1-5, the complete variable domain is GAGVSQSPRYKVTKRGQDVALRCDPISGHVSLYWYRQALGQGPEFLTYFNYEAQQDKSGLPNDRFSAERPEGSISTLTIQRTEQRDSAMYRCVSSSLIGQPQHFGDGTRLSIL.

The chain has TRBV6-2 or TRBV6-3 and TRBJ2-2; tentative D call: TRBD2 (6 bases). CDR3 length: 14 amino acids. The ends were cut back, 6 bases at V and 4 bases at J, with 12 bases in the middle. The germline CDR1 and CDR2 sequences are MNHEY and SVGEGT. The CDR3 region has the DNA TGTGCCAGCAGAATACTCGGGGGCACCGGGGAGCTGTTTTTT. Translated: CASRILGGTGELFF.

In its sample, this clonotype was seen once. The chain recombines TRBV6-5 with TRBJ2-1; D remains unclear. Germline V lookup: CDR1 MNHEY, CDR2 SVGAGI. Trimming took 4 bases from V and 10 from J, leaving 14 bases between them. This CDR3 is built from 13 residues. DNA of the CDR3: TGTGCCAGCAGTTTCTCCTTTTTGGGCGAGCAGTTCTTC. Amino acid sequence: CASSFSFLGEQFF.

This clonotype was recorded at least ten times. The rearrangement joins TRBV19 to TRBJ1-1; D remains ambiguous. CDR1 LNHDA and CDR2 SQIVND come from the germline V gene (reference sequence). This CDR3 comprises 14 residues. V lost 1 base to trimming and J lost 1 base, with 7 bases between them. CDR3 region: CASSIADGNTEAFF. The CDR3 bases are TGTGCCAGTAGTATAGCCGACGGGAACACTGAAGCTTTCTTT.

The J gene is TRBJ2-1, the V gene TRBV6-1, with a possible D match to TRBD2 (7 bases). CDR1 is MNHNS, CDR2 SASEGT, per germline. There are 15 residues in the CDR3. V was clipped by 2 bases and J by 8 bases, with 16 bases between them. CDR3 coding DNA: TGTGCCAGCAGTGAATGGAGGGGGGGACTCGATGAGCAGTTCTTC. Translation: CASSEWRGGLDEQFF.

In its sample, this clonotype was seen many times. The chain links TRBV7-2 to TRBJ2-3; D possibly uses TRBD1 or TRBD2 (5 bases each). This CDR3 contains 16 residues. V lost 5 bases, J lost 3 bases, and 18 bases lay in between. Germline V CDR1 and CDR2: SGHTA, FQGNSA. CDR3 region: CASSPSLGVGTDTQYF. The CDR3 nucleotides are TGTGCCAGCAGCCCCAGTCTGGGGGTCGGGACAGATACGCAGTATTTT.